The clone carrying this TCR beta chain was picked up a small number of times. Its antigen is unknown. The data were obtained in a study of identical twins. Study-level results: In cord blood, abundant beta clonotypes had fewer insertions; memory showed no trend. The authors noted that invariant MAIT and iNKT cells could partly confound zero-insertion analyses. Excess low generation probability was seen in twin-shared out-of-frame alpha sequences.

Each CDR3 protein gets one entry after TCRdb re-called the 5' RACE reads with MiXCR. This sample has roughly 500,000 distinct CDR3 sequences, with roughly a fifth found just once. The V end lost 0 bases, the J end lost 8 bases, and 20 bases lay between the germline ends. CDR1 is LGHNA and CDR2 is YSLEER in the germline V gene. The CDR3 length is 18 residues. This same sample was also taken into another study, of T cells expressing NK-cell markers. In that study: The study found dominant NKG2C+ clonotypes at roughly 1.0-8% of CD8+ T cells in about six donors.

Sequencing was carried out using CD4+ T cells sorted from blood. The sequence came from a young woman in good health. The chain has TRBV4-3 and TRBJ1-6; TRBD1 is a possible D gene (5 bases). This CDR3 reads CASSQDRGLQATHSPLHF. DNA for the CDR3: TGCGCCAGCAGCCAAGATCGGGGGTTGCAAGCGACACATTCACCCCTCCACTTT.